This TCR beta chain was recovered during a study of cytomegalovirus exposure and HLA in healthy donors. The overall study: Unique TCRs from HLA-typed donors, some 85 million of them, were held in an early data release.

The CDR3 consists of 17 residues. CDR1 and CDR2 from the germline V gene are SGHAT and FQNNGV. The V and J ends lost 4 bases and 5 bases, in that order; junction bases with no gene match: 13. Overall study results and limits: What a later analysis reportedly showed was that an Asian-associated ancestry cluster had fewer N-insertions than the 666-donor mean.

Amplification used 60 Vbeta primers and 13 Jbeta primers. Data came from immunoSEQ multiplex PCR; TCRdb stores just in-frame clones and leaves some out. The sample lists more than 200,000 clones; about three quarters were seen once. On this clone itself: Its antigen remains unknown.

Sequenced material: PBMCs. The origin of this receptor is a man aged 35 to 55 in good health and CMV-seronegative. This chain joins TRBV11-2 and TRBJ2-5; 10 nucleotides match TRBD2. The CDR3 loop is CASSSLGLARVGETQYF. As DNA, the CDR3 is TGTGCCAGCAGCTCACTGGGACTAGCGAGGGTAGGGGAGACCCAGTACTTC.